This TCR beta chain was identified during a study of blood T cell repertoires in COVID-19 (dated by TCRdb to the early 2020s). Regarding the complete study: Samples from collaborators originated in the United States, Italy and Spain and spanned both the acute and convalescent phases of COVID-19. The material from the prospective study consisted of cDNA or gDNA derived from T cells, B-cell-depleted T cells, or PBMCs. The dataset comprised deeply sampled blood TCRbeta repertoires from subjects exposed to, actively infected with, or recovered from COVID-19. The repertoires were released in a freely available public database intended as a resource for research on the immune response to SARS-CoV-2. Samples were obtained from the ongoing ImmuneRACE study (first 160 participants) and from 1,254 subjects provided by 6 global collaborators. Sample metadata almost always included a de-identified subject ID, COVID-19 status, age in years and sex. Where HLA class I and class II types were available, the types were taken from metadata supplied by the sample provider, not from assay-based typing.

Each collaborating institution followed its own protocols to collect whole blood in K2EDTA tubes. For TCRbeta analysis, collaborators shipped samples as frozen whole blood, isolated PBMCs, or DNA extracted from either of those sample types. To note about this clone: Its antigen remains unidentified. Base qualities are missing; no much larger clone stands one base away.

CDR1 SNHLY and CDR2 FYNNEI are derived from the germline V gene. From its cysteine to its phenylalanine, the CDR3 spans 16 amino acids. CDR3 DNA is the only sequence kept; it has 48 bases, read in frame from the first base. At the junction V is shortened by 6 bases and J by 0 bases; bases outside the gene matches: 10. Here is what the overall study found, with its caveats: How much clinical and demographic metadata was included differed by source and by participant, and the metadata was provided uncurated.

The immunoSEQ Assay, a bias-controlled multiplex PCR, was used to amplify TCRbeta CDR3 regions from genomic DNA. In the source study's methods: The number of nucleated cells in each sample was estimated by amplification of reference gene primers within the assay. Sequence reads were collapsed and filtered to measure the absolute abundance of every unique TCRbeta CDR3 rearrangement. Productive Simpson clonality was computed per sample as the square root of Simpson's diversity index over productive rearrangements. TCRdb carries this immuneACCESS record with in-frame sequences only. Its versions omit some clonotypes, under half of them owing to an unresolved V gene in the studies checked, with the rest unexplained. V and J calls and clone size follow that table, whereas D and trimming were derived from the DNA. This sample comprises around 100,000 clones, around 86% of them detected only once. The ten most abundant clones make up 7.9% of the sample.

This TCR came from a man between 65 and 85 years old with acute or convalescent COVID-19. Sequenced input: peripheral blood. Here the chain combines TRBV2 and TRBJ1-1; TRBD1 matches 7 bases in the middle. The CDR3 reads CASSARPGQMNTEAFF. The nucleotides read TGTGCCAGCAGCGCGCGGCCGGGACAGATGAACACTGAAGCTTTCTTT.